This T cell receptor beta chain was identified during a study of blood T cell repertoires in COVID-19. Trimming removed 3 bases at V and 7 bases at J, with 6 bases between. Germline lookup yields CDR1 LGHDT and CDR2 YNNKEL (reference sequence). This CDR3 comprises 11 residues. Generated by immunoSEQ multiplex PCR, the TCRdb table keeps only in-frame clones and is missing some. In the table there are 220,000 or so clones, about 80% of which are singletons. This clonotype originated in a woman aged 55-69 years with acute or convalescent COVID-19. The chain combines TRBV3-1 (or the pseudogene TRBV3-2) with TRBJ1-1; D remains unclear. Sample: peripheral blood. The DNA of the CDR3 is TGTGCCAGCAGCCACACCGGTGAAGCTTTCTTT. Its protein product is CASSHTGEAFF.